A single sample gave rise to the 20 T cell receptor beta chains below, sequenced in a study of response to subunit inactivated influenza vaccine. Each CDR3 protein is one row after TCRdb ran MiXCR on the RT-PCR reads. Of about 780,000 distinct CDR3 sequences in the sample, about 18% were seen once. The sample in question was PBMCs from blood, obtained less than 6 days after vaccination. The source of these receptors is a man in his fifties who received an inactivated influenza vaccine.

There are a few counts of this clonotype. The chain employs TRBV12-3 or TRBV12-4 and TRBJ1-2; possible D gene TRBD1, 6 bases. The CDR3 runs 14 residues. V was cut by 5 bases and J by 7 bases, with 17 bases left in between. CDR3 DNA sequence: TGTGCCAGCAGTCGGTCGGACAGAGGGCCTGGCTACACCTTC. It codes for CASSRSDRGPGYTF.

This clonotype was counted a few times. V gene TRBV20-1 combines with J gene TRBJ2-7; a weak D match, TRBD2 (6 bases). Germline V gives CDR1 DFQATT, CDR2 SNEGSKA (reference sequence). Trimming removed 7 bases from V and 3 bases from J, with 22 bases in between. The CDR3 is made up of 15 amino acids. The CDR3 protein is CSVSGLTGVGYEQYF. The CDR3 nucleotides are TGCAGTGTCAGTGGACTGACGGGAGTTGGCTACGAGCAGTACTTC.

This clonotype occurred many times. The DNA of the CDR3 is TGTGCCAGCAGTTTCGCGCACTCGGGAGTTGAGCAGTTCTTC. This translates into CASSFAHSGVEQFF. V gene TRBV12-3 or TRBV12-4 combines with J gene TRBJ2-1; possibly TRBD2 for D (6 bases). CDR3 size: 14 residues. The V end lost 3 bases, the J end lost 9 bases, and 15 bases lay between the germline ends.

Concerning this clonotype: A read error may account for a junction end that differs from germline. The V gene is TRBV5-1, the J gene TRBJ1-2; D remains unclear. The CDR3 covers 13 residues. The germline V gene has CDR1 SGHRS and CDR2 YFSETQ. The CDR3 DNA is TGCGCTAGCAGCTTGGGAACAACCAATGGCTACATCTTC. This encodes CASSLGTTNGYIF. The full variable domain, in which reference TRBV5-1 and TRBJ1-2 provide the parts outside the CDR3, is KAGVTQTPRYLIKTRGQQVTLSCSPISGHRSVSWYQQTPGQGLQFLFEYFSETQRNKGNFPGRFSGRQFSNSRSEMNVSTLELGDSALYLCASSLGTTNGYIFGSGTRLTVV.

The chain joins TRBV7-2 to TRBJ2-3; 16 positions match TRBD2. The CDR3 runs to 17 residues. The junction had 4 bases not matched to a gene; V was cut back by 5 bases and J by 2 bases. Germline CDR1 and CDR2: SGHTA and FQGNSA. The CDR3 region has the DNA TGTACCAGCAGCCTCGGGACTAGCGGGGGGGCCACAGATACGCAGTATTTT. Encoded protein: CTSSLGTSGGATDTQYF. Filled out from reference TRBV7-2 and TRBJ2-3, the complete variable domain reads GAGVSQSPSNKVTEKGKDVELRCDPISGHTALYWYRQSLGQGLEFLIYFQGNSAPDKSGLPSDRFSAERTGGSVSTLTIQRTQQEDSAVYLCTSSLGTSGGATDTQYFGPGTRLTVL.

The V and J genes are TRBV20-1 and TRBJ1-2, with 7 bases fitting TRBD1. Germline V lookup: CDR1 DFQATT, CDR2 SNEGSKA (reference sequence). Trimming took 1 base from V and 8 from J; bases not matched to a gene: 10. The CDR3 sequence is 14 residues long. CDR3 in amino acids: CSARVTTGVKGYTF. DNA of the CDR3: TGCAGTGCTAGAGTTACAACAGGGGTGAAGGGCTACACCTTC.

This clonotype has just a few counts. The chain combines TRBV29-1 with TRBJ2-1; 7 nucleotides agree with TRBD2. CDR3 length: 12 amino acids. Germline CDR1 and CDR2: SQVTM and ANQGSEA. The CDR3 coding sequence is TGCACGGCTAGCGGCTCCTACAATGAGCAGTTCTTC. This translates into CTASGSYNEQFF.

This clonotype was observed a few times. This chain connects TRBV12-3 or TRBV12-4 to TRBJ1-2; TRBD1 aligns across 8 bases. CDR3 length: 14 amino acids. The ends lost 4 bases at V and 1 base at J; junction bases unmatched: 2. The CDR3 DNA reads TGTGCCAGCAGTTGGACAGGGCTTAACTATGGCTACACCTTC. Translating gives CASSWTGLNYGYTF.

V is TRBV9 and J is TRBJ2-1, with no clear D. Trimming pared 1 base from V and 2 bases from J, leaving 10 bases between. Germline lookup yields CDR1 SGDLS and CDR2 YYNGEE. The CDR3 runs 15 residues. The CDR3 sequence: CASSVLGCPYNEQFF. The CDR3 DNA reads TGTGCCAGCAGCGTACTCGGGTGCCCCTACAATGAGCAGTTCTTC.

This clonotype was detected a few times. V is TRBV7-8 and J is TRBJ2-1; possibly TRBD1 for D (6 bases). Germline V gives CDR1 SGHVS, CDR2 FQNEAQ. The ends were cut back, 1 base at V and 5 bases at J, with 12 bases in the middle. This CDR3 is built from 15 residues. CDR3 DNA: TGTGCCAGCAGCTTAGTCGGGACAATCAACAATGAGCAGTTCTTC. It is translated as CASSLVGTINNEQFF.

This clonotype was detected a few times. An end of the junction does not agree with germline; a read error may underlie this. The chain has TRBV7-2 and TRBJ2-1; 7 nucleotides match TRBD2. Germline loops: CDR1 SGHTA, CDR2 FQGNSA. This CDR3 has 13 amino acids. CDR3 sequence reads: CASSSLAGSGLFF. CDR3 DNA: TGTGCCAGCAGCTCCCTCGCTGGTAGCGGGCTGTTTTTC. The whole variable domain, filled in from reference TRBV7-2 and TRBJ2-1, reads GAGVSQSPSNKVTEKGKDVELRCDPISGHTALYWYRQSLGQGLEFLIYFQGNSAPDKSGLPSDRFSAERTGGSVSTLTIQRTQQEDSAVYLCASSSLAGSGLFFGPGTRLTVL.

The chain links TRBV9 to TRBJ1-2, with D tentatively TRBD1 (5 bases). The CDR3 is made up of 15 amino acids. V shed 0 bases and J shed 3 bases, with 12 bases lying between them. Germline-derived CDR1 and CDR2 are SGDLS and YYNGEE. The CDR3 bases are TGTGCCAGCAGCGTAGGCAGGGCAGCGGACTATGGCTACACCTTC. This sequence encodes CASSVGRAADYGYTF.

This clonotype appeared a few times. V usage is TRBV7-2 and J usage is TRBJ2-7, with D possibly TRBD1 on 6 matching bases. This CDR3 has 15 amino acids. Trimming cost V 0 bases and J 2 bases, with 11 bases left between them. Germline lookup yields CDR1 SGHTA and CDR2 FQGNSA. CDR3 region: CASSLAGQRPYEQYF. Written as DNA, the CDR3 is TGTGCCAGCAGCTTAGCGGGACAACGGCCCTACGAGCAGTACTTC.

This clonotype was seen a few times. The gene calls are TRBV5-1 and TRBJ2-2; tentatively, D is TRBD1 (6 bases). Looked up from germline, CDR1 is SGHRS and CDR2 is YFSETQ. V gave up 10 bases and J gave up 2 bases, with 9 bases separating them. There are 12 residues in the CDR3. The CDR3 region is CAQTGNTGELFF. CDR3 bases: TGCGCCCAGACAGGAAACACCGGGGAGCTGTTTTTT. The full variable domain, its missing parts supplied by reference TRBV5-1 and TRBJ2-2, is KAGVTQTPRYLIKTRGQQVTLSCSPISGHRSVSWYQQTPGQGLQFLFEYFSETQRNKGNFPGRFSGRQFSNSRSEMNVSTLELGDSALYLCAQTGNTGELFFGEGSRLTVL.

This clonotype was detected many times. J is TRBJ1-2 and V is TRBV4-3, with no clear D. V was clipped by 0 bases and J by 4 bases, with 9 bases between them. Germline V gene lookup returns CDR1 LGHNA and CDR2 YSLEER. CDR3 length: 14 amino acids. The CDR3 DNA reads as TGCGCCAGCAGCCAAGAGGGCAGAAGCTATGGCTACACCTTC. Its translation: CASSQEGRSYGYTF.

CDR3 coding DNA: TGTGCCAGCAGCCGGACAGCAAATAGCAATCAGCCCCAGCATTTT. This codes for CASSRTANSNQPQHF. This chain connects TRBV7-6 to TRBJ1-5, with D tentatively TRBD1 (6 bases). Germline CDR1 and CDR2: SGHVS and FNYEAQ. This CDR3 has 15 residues. Trimming removed 5 bases at V and 0 bases at J, with 11 bases between.

The V and J genes are TRBV9 and TRBJ2-6; 8 bases are shared with TRBD1. This CDR3 comprises 19 residues. V lost 0 bases, J lost 2 bases, and 10 bases stayed unmatched. The germline gives CDR1 SGDLS, CDR2 YYNGEE. As DNA, the CDR3 is TGTGCCAGCAGCGTAGCTAAGATGGAGACAGGGGCTGGGGCCAACGTCCTGACTTTC. Amino acid sequence: CASSVAKMETGAGANVLTF.

The chain has TRBV5-5 and TRBJ2-5, with TRBD2 matching over 8 bases. Trimming took 5 bases from V and 5 from J; bases not matched to a gene: 11. CDR3 size: 15 residues. Germline V gene data show CDR1 as SGHKS and CDR2 as YYEKEE (reference sequence). CDR3 sequence reads: CASRSRLAMWETQYF. The CDR3 DNA sequence: TGTGCCAGCAGGTCGAGACTAGCGATGTGGGAGACCCAGTACTTC.

The genes are TRBV18 and TRBJ2-7; perhaps TRBD2 as D (6 bases). CDR1 KGHSH and CDR2 LQKENI come from the germline V gene. The CDR3 extends over 16 amino acids. V was pared by 10 bases and J by 5 bases, with 27 bases between. CDR3 amino acids: CATLTRPGTLRHEQYF. DNA for the CDR3: TGTGCCACTCTAACGAGACCCGGGACTCTGAGGCACGAGCAGTACTTC.

The genes are TRBV5-6 and TRBJ2-1; D remains ambiguous. Germline V gives CDR1 SGHDT, CDR2 YYEEEE. The V end was cut by 6 bases, the J end by 0 bases, with 13 bases between. The CDR3 is made up of 15 amino acids. The CDR3 DNA reads TGTGCCAGCACCTCCTTAGGTAGCTCCTACAATGAGCAGTTCTTC. Translating gives CASTSLGSSYNEQFF.